Sequencing of this TCR beta chain was carried out in a study of T cell responses to AZD1222 COVID-19 vaccine. General study points: Only five to seven AZD1222 recipients tested seropositive at baseline. In the spike-specific TCR repertoire, nearly half reportedly target unmutated variant regions.

Comment on this clone: The antigen is unknown.

Germline V gene data show CDR1 as SGHTA and CDR2 as FQGNSA. V gave up 1 base and J gave up 4 bases; unmatched junction bases: 1. CDR3 length: 15 amino acids. This table comes from immunoSEQ multiplex PCR, and its TCRdb copy is limited to in-frame clones, with some not included. The profile shows some 120,000 clones, 87% of them singletons. The gene calls are TRBV7-2 and TRBJ2-3; 11 positions match TRBD2. The specimen was peripheral blood, collected on day 0 of AZD1222 vaccination. The TCR originated in an adult in good health. CDR3 nucleotide sequence: TGTGCCAGCAGCTTAGGGGGACTAGCGGCAGATACGCAGTATTTT. Protein: CASSLGGLAADTQYF.